The clone carrying this TCR beta chain was observed a few times. This specimen belongs to a study of cytomegalovirus exposure and HLA in healthy donors. PCR amplification relied on 60 Vbeta primers (plus 13 Jbeta primers). The assay was immunoSEQ multiplex PCR, and TCRdb's table has in-frame clones only and misses some. Of roughly 40,000 clones listed, approximately 52% are singletons. Sample: PBMCs. The clonotype originates from a human donor in good health.

CDR3 protein: CASSPDSNTEAFF. DNA for the CDR3: TGTGCCAGCAGCCCTGACTCGAACACTGAAGCTTTCTTT. The rearrangement links TRBV7-9 to TRBJ1-1; D is unresolved. Between the trimmed V and J ends, which lost 5 bases and 1 base, there was a span of 8 bases. The CDR3 has 13 residues. Germline V lookup: CDR1 SEHNR, CDR2 FQNEAQ (reference sequence).